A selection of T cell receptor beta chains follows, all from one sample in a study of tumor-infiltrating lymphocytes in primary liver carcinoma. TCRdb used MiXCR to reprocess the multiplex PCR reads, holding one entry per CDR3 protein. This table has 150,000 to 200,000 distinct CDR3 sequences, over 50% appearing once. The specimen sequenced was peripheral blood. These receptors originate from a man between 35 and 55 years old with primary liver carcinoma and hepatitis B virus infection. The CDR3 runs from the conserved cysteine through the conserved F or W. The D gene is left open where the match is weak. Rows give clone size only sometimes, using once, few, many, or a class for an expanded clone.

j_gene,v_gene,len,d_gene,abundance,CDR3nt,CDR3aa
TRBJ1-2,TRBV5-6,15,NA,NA,TGTGCCATCAGCCGTGGACAGCCTCTTGAATCGGGCTACACCTTC,CAISRGQPLESGYTF
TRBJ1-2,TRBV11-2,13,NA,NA,TGTGCCAGCGGCCCTCAGGAGGGCTATGGTTACACCTTC,CASGPQEGYGYTF
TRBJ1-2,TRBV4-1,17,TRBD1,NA,TGCGCCAGCAGCCAAGAACACCGGGACAGGGTCAACTATGGCTACACCTTC,CASSQEHRDRVNYGYTF
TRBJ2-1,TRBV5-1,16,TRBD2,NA,TGCGCCAGCAGCTTGGTGTCTAGCGGATCCTACAATGAGCAGTTCTTC,CASSLVSSGSYNEQFF
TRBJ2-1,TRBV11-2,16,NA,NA,TGTGCCAGCAGCTCCAAGTCGGAAAGCTTGTACAGTGAGCAGTTCTTC,CASSSKSESLYSEQFF
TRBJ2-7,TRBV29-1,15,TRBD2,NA,TGCAGCGTTGAAATAGGGACTAGCGAGCTCTACGAGCAGTACTTC,CSVEIGTSELYEQYF
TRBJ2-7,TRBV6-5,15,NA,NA,TGTGCCAGCAGTCTAGGGACAAGGGGCCGTTACGAGCAGTACTTC,CASSLGTRGRYEQYF
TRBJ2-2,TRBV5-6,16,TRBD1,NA,TGTGCCAGCAGCGAGACCGGGACAGGGAACACCGGGGAGCTGTTTTTT,CASSETGTGNTGELFF
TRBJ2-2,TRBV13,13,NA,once,TGTGCCAGCAGCTACTCGGGCCCCGGGGAGCTGTTTTTT,CASSYSGPGELFF
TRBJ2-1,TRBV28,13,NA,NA,TGTGCCACCAAGGTTAGCTCCTACAATGAGCAGTTCTTC,CATKVSSYNEQFF
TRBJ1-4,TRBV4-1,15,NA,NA,TGCGCCAGCAGCCAACCGGGACTCATTAATGAAAAACTGTTTTTT,CASSQPGLINEKLFF
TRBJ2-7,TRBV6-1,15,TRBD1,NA,TGTGCCAGCAGTGTTGGACAGGGGATAGCCTACGAGCAGTACTTC,CASSVGQGIAYEQYF
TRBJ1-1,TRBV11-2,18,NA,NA,TGTGCCAGCAGAACCTGGTCAGGGGTAGGGCCCCAAGCCACTGAAGCTTTCTTT,CASRTWSGVGPQATEAFF
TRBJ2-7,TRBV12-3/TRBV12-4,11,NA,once,TGTGCCAGCAGTCAAGAGGAGAAGCGGTACTTC,CASSQEEKRYF
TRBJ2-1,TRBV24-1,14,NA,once,TGTGCCACCAGTGATATTCAGCGCCCCGGTGAGCAGTTCTTC,CATSDIQRPGEQFF
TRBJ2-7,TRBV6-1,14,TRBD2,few,TGTGCCAGCACCCCGGGACTAGCGGGAGCAAAGCAGTACTTC,CASTPGLAGAKQYF
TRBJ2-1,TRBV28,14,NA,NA,TGTGCCAGCAGTGGGGCAGGGGGGCGTAATGAGCAGTTCTTC,CASSGAGGRNEQFF
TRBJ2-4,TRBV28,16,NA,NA,TGTGCCAGCAGTGACTTACAGGAGGGCCTCAAAAACATTCAGTACTTC,CASSDLQEGLKNIQYF
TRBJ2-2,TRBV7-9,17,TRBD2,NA,TGTGCCAGCAGCCTCAAACCTAGCGGGATTTTGGGCGGGGAGCTGTTTTTT,CASSLKPSGILGGELFF
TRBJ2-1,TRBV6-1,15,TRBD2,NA,TGTGCCAGAAGCGAGGGAGGCGGGAGACATAATGAGCAGTTCTTC,CARSEGGGRHNEQFF
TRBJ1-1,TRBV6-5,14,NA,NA,TGTGCCAGCCTGGGACATGGAGGGAACACTGAAGCTTTCTTT,CASLGHGGNTEAFF
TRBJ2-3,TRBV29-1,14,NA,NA,TGCAGCGTTAAAAGGCTCACTAGTGCAGATATGCAGTATTTT,CSVKRLTSADMQYF
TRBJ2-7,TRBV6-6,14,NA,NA,TGTGGCAGCACCCCAGCAGGGAGCTCCTACGAGCAGTACTTC,CGSTPAGSSYEQYF
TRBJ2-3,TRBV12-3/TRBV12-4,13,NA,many,TGTGCCAGCAGTCTTGATGTCACAGATACGCAGTATTTT,CASSLDVTDTQYF
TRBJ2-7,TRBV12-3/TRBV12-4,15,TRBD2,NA,TGTGCCAGCAGTTCCAGGACTAGCGGGAATCGCGAGCAGTACTTC,CASSSRTSGNREQYF
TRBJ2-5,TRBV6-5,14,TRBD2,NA,TGTGCCGGCAGGACTAGCGGCTACCAAGAGACCCAGTACTTC,CAGRTSGYQETQYF
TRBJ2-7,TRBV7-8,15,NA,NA,TGTGCCAACAGCTCCACCCCGGGGGCCTCTAACGAGCAGTACTTC,CANSSTPGASNEQYF
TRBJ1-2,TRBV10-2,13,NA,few,TGCGCCAGCAGTGACTGGTCGGGGCGGGGCTACACCTTC,CASSDWSGRGYTF
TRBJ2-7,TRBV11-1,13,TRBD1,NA,TGTGCCAGCAGCTTAGGGACAGGTAACGAGGAGTACTTC,CASSLGTGNEEYF
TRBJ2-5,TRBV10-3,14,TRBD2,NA,TGTGCCACGGAAACGGGAGGGGTCGGAGAGACCCAGTACTTC,CATETGGVGETQYF
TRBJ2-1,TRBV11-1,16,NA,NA,TGTGCCAGCAGTTTAGCAGGCGGGCCCTCCTACAATGAGCAGCTCTTC,CASSLAGGPSYNEQLF
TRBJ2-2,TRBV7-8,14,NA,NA,TGTGCCAGCAAAGTTGGCAGCAATACCGGGGAGCTGTTTTTT,CASKVGSNTGELFF
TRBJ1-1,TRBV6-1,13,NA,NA,TGTGCCAGCAGTGCCAGTCGGGACACTGAAGCTTTCTTT,CASSASRDTEAFF
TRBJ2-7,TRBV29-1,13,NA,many,TGCAGCGTTGAGGGGTCGTTAGCAAACGAGCAGTACTTC,CSVEGSLANEQYF
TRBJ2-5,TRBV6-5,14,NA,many,TGTGCCAGCAGTTACGGCAGGTACCAAGAGACCCAGTACTTC,CASSYGRYQETQYF
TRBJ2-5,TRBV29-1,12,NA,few,TGCAGCGTGAGGGGCTCGGAAGAGACCCAGTACTTC,CSVRGSEETQYF
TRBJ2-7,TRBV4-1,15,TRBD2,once,TGCGCCAGCAGCCGATCTAGCGGGGGCGCCTACGAGCAGTACTTC,CASSRSSGGAYEQYF
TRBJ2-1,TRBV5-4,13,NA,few,TGTGCCAGCAGCCCGGGCGGCCACGATGAGCAGTTCTTC,CASSPGGHDEQFF
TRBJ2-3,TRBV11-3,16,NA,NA,TGTGCCAGCAGCGCTCACGAGGCAGGGGGGGCAGATACACAGTATTTT,CASSAHEAGGADTQYF
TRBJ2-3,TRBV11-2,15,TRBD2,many,TGTGCCAGCAGCTTACGGGAGGTTGGCACAGATACGCAGTATTTT,CASSLREVGTDTQYF
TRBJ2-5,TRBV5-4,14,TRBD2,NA,TGTGCTAGCGGCTTTGGGACTAGCGAAGAGACCCAGTACTTC,CASGFGTSEETQYF
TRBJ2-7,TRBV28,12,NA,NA,TGTACCAGCAGTTCCGGAGGCAAAGAGCAGTACTTC,CTSSSGGKEQYF
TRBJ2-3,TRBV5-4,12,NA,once,TGTGCCAGCAGTGGGGTCGGAGATACGCAGTATTTT,CASSGVGDTQYF
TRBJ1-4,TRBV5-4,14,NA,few,TGTGCCAGCAGCTCCAGGGCCTTAAATGAAAAACTGTTTTTT,CASSSRALNEKLFF
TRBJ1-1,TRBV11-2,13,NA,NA,TGTGCCAGCAGCTTTGACCCGGAGTCTGTAGCTCTCTTT,CASSFDPESVALF
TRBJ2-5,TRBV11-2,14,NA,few,TGTGCCGGCAGAGAGGACGTTTATGGAGAGACCCAGAACTTC,CAGREDVYGETQNF
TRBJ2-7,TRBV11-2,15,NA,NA,NA,CASSLVAGGSYEQYF
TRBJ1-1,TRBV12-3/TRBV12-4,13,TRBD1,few,TGTGCCAGCAGTCCCCCGGACAGGTTACGAGCTTTCTTT,CASSPPDRLRAFF
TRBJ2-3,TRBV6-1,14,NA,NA,TGTGCCGGCAGTTCGACCCCGGCGAGAGATACGCAGTATTTT,CAGSSTPARDTQYF
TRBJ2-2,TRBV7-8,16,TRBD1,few,TGTGCCAGCACCCAGGGACAGGGGGTGAACACCGGGGAGCTGTTTTTT,CASTQGQGVNTGELFF
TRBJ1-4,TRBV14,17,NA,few,TGTGCCAGCAGCCGCTTGTTAGGGAACAGGGACTTTGAAAAACTGTTTTTT,CASSRLLGNRDFEKLFF
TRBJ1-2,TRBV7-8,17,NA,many,TGTGCCAGCAGCTTAGAGTATGGAGAGGGAGCGCTCAATGGCTACACCTTC,CASSLEYGEGALNGYTF
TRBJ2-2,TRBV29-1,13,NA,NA,TGCAGCTCAGGGACTTCGAACACCGGGGAGCTGTTTTTT,CSSGTSNTGELFF